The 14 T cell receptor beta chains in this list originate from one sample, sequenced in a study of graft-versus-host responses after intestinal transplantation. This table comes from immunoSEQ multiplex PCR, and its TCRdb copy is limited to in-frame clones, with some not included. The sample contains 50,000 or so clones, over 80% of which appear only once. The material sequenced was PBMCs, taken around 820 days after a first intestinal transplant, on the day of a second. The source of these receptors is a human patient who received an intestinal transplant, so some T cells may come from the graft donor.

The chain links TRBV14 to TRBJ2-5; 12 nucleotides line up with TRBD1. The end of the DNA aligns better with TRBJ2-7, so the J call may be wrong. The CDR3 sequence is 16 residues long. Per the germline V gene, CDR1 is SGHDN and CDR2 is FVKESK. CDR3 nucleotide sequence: TGTGCCAGCAGCCCAGGGGGGACAGGGGGCTTGGTCGAGCAGTACTTC. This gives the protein CASSPGGTGGLVEQYF.

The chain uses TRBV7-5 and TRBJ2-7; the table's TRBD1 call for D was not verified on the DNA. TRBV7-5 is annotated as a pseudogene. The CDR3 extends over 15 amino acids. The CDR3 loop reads CARRFGTGVSYEQYF. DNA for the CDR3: TGTGCCAGAAGGTTCGGGACAGGGGTTTCCTACGAGCAGTACTTC.

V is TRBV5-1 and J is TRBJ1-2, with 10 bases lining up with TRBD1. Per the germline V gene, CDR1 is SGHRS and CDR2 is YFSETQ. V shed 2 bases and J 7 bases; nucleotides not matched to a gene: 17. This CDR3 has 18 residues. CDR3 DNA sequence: TGCGCCAGCAGCTTCGTCCCCGGGACAGGGGACGTTATGAGTGGCTACACCTTC. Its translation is CASSFVPGTGDVMSGYTF.

CDR3 bases: TGTGCCATCAGTAACCTTGGGGACTCTGTTGAAGCTTTCTTT. It translates to CAISNLGDSVEAFF. The chain links TRBV10-3 to TRBJ1-1; weak D call: TRBD1 (5 bases). The V gene's germline CDR1 is ENHRY and CDR2 SYGVKD. Trimming took off 5 bases at V and 7 bases at J, with 17 bases between the two ends. The CDR3 sequence is 14 residues long.

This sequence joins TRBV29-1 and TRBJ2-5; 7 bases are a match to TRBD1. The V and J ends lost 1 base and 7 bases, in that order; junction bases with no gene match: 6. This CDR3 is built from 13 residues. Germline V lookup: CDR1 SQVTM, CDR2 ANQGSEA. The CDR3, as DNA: TGCAGCGTTGAAGGGACAGGAGAGGGGACCCAGTACTTC. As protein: CSVEGTGEGTQYF.

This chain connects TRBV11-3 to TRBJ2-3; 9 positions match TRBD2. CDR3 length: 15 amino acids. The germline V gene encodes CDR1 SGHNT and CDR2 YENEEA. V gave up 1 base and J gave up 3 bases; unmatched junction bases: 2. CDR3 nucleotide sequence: TGTGCCAGCAGCTTAGGACTAGCGGAAACAGATACGCAGTATTTT. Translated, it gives CASSLGLAETDTQYF.

The CDR3 DNA reads as TGTGCCAGCTCACCACCTTGGGACAGTTCAGATACGCAGTATTTT. It translates to CASSPPWDSSDTQYF. The chain uses TRBV18 and TRBJ2-3, with TRBD1 identical over 7 bases. This CDR3 has 15 residues. Germline trimming cut 0 bases from V and 4 bases from J; bases unmatched to any gene: 4. Germline loops: CDR1 KGHSH, CDR2 LQKENI. Using reference TRBV18 and TRBJ2-3 for the parts outside the CDR3, the full variable domain is NAGVMQNPRHLVRRRGQEARLRCSPMKGHSHVYWYRQLPEEGLKFMVYLQKENIIDESGMPKERFSAEFPKEGPSILRIQQVVRGDSAAYFCASSPPWDSSDTQYFGPGTRLTVL.

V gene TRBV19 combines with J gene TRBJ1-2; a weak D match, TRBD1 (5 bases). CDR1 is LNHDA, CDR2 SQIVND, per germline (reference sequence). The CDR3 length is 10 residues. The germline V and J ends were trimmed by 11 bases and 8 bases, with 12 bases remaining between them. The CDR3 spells CASLWGGYTF. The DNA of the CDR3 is TGTGCCTCACTCTGGGGGGGCTACACCTTC.

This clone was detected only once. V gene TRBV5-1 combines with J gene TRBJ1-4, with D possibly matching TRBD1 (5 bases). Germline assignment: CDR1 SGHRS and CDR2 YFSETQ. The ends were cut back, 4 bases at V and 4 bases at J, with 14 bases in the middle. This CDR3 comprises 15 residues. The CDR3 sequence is CASSARGVLNEKLFF. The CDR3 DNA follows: TGCGCCAGCAGCGCACGGGGGGTTCTTAATGAAAAACTGTTTTTT. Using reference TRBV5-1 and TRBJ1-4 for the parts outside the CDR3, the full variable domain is KAGVTQTPRYLIKTRGQQVTLSCSPISGHRSVSWYQQTPGQGLQFLFEYFSETQRNKGNFPGRFSGRQFSNSRSEMNVSTLELGDSALYLCASSARGVLNEKLFFGSGTQLSVL.

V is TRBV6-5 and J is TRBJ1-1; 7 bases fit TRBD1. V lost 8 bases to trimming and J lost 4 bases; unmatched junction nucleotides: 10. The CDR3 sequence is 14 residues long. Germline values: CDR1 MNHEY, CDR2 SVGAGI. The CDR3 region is CASRPSGGRTEAFF. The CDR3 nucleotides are TGTGCCAGCCGACCCTCAGGGGGACGCACTGAAGCTTTCTTT.

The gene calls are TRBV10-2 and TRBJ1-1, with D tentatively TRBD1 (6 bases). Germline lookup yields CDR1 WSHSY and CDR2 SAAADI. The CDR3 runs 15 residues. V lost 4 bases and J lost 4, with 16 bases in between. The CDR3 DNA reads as TGCGCCAGCAGTGTGACAGGTTACGGGGGCACTGAAGCTTTCTTT. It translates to CASSVTGYGGTEAFF.

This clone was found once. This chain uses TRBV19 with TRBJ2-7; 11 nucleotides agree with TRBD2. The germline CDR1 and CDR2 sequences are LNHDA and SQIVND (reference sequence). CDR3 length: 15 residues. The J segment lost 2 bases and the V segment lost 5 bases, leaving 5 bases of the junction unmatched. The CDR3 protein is CASSLVAGGTYEQYF. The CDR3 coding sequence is TGTGCCAGTAGTCTCGTAGCGGGAGGGACCTACGAGCAGTACTTC.

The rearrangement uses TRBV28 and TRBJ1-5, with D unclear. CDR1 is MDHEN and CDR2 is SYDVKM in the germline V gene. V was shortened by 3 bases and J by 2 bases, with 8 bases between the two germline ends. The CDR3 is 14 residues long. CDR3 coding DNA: TGTGCCAGCAGTTTCTGGCAGGGCAATCAGCCCCAGCATTTT. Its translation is CASSFWQGNQPQHF.

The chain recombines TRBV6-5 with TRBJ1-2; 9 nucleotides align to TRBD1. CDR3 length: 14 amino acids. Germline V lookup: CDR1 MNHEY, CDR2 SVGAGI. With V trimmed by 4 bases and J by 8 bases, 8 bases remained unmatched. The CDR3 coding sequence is TGTGCCAGCAGTTCCGCACAGGGGGCAGGGGGCTACACCTTC. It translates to CASSSAQGAGGYTF.